The TCR beta chain described here comes from a study of blood T cell repertoires in COVID-19. Background on the study: Italy, Spain and the United States were the sources of the convalescent and acute COVID-19 samples.

V was pared by 6 bases and J by 4 bases, with 10 bases between. This CDR3 is 13 amino acids long. Original processing notes: Scientists estimated how many nucleated cells there were by amplifying reference gene primers. Only in-frame clones appear in the TCRdb table, and some are missing; sequencing was by immunoSEQ multiplex PCR. That table furnishes V, J and clone size, whereas the DNA furnished D and trimming. The profile shows roughly 120,000 clones, around four fifths of them singletons. V gene TRBV12-3 or TRBV12-4 combines with J gene TRBJ1-5; D uncertain. The source is a man aged 25 to 40 with acute or convalescent COVID-19. Input material: peripheral blood. The DNA for the CDR3 is TGTGCCAGCAGCTCGAGTCTTAATCAGCCCCAGCATTTT. Translation gives CASSSSLNQPQHF.